This T cell receptor (beta chain) is from a study of cytomegalovirus exposure and HLA in healthy donors. The method was immunoSEQ multiplex PCR; TCRdb's version includes in-frame clones alone and lacks a portion of them. This table holds under 250,000 clones, over 65% found once. Trimming took off 4 bases at V and 2 bases at J, with 13 bases between the two ends. From germline, CDR1 is SGHRS and CDR2 YFSETQ. This CDR3 contains 14 residues. The origin of this receptor is a woman aged 18-35 years in good health and CMV-seronegative. This sequence joins TRBV5-1 and TRBJ2-7; a weak D match, TRBD1 (6 bases). The sequenced sample was PBMCs. CDR3 residues: CASSPGDKTYEQYF. The CDR3 nucleotides read TGCGCCAGCAGCCCCGGGGACAAGACCTACGAGCAGTACTTC.